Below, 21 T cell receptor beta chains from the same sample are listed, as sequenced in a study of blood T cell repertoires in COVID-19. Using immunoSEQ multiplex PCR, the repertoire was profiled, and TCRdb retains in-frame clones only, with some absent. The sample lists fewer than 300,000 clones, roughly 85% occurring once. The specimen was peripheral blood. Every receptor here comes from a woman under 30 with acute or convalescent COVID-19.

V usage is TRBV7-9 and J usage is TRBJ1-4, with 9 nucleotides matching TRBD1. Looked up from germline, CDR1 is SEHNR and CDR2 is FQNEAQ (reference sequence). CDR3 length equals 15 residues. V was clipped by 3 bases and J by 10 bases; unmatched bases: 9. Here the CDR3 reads CASSFHRDRVGKLFF. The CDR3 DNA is TGTGCCAGCAGCTTTCATCGGGACAGGGTCGGAAAACTGTTTTTT.

The CDR3 loop reads CASSPKGPGGLYGYTF. Written as DNA, the CDR3 is TGTGCCAGCAGTCCAAAGGGACCTGGGGGACTCTATGGCTACACCTTC. The chain recombines TRBV27 with TRBJ1-2; maybe TRBD1 (5 bases). Trimming removed 5 bases at V and 4 bases at J, with 20 bases between. The germline gives CDR1 MNHEY, CDR2 SMNVEV (reference sequence). The CDR3 contains 16 residues.

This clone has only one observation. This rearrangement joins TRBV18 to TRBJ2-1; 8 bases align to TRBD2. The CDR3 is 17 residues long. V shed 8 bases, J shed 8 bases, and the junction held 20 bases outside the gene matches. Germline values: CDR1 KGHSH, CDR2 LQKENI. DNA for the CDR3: TGTGCCAGCACCCCACGGGGAACGGGAGGGTCGACCCATGAGCAGTTCTTC. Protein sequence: CASTPRGTGGSTHEQFF.

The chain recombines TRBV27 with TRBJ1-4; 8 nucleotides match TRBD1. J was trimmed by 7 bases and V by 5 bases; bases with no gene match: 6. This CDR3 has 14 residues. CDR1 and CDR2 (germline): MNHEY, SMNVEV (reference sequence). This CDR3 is CASSPGQGGEKLFF. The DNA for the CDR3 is TGTGCCAGCAGTCCCGGACAGGGCGGTGAAAAACTGTTTTTT.

The DNA for the CDR3 is TGTGCCAGTAGTATGGGGGAGGACGGCTCCTACGAGCAGTACTTC. This sequence encodes CASSMGEDGSYEQYF. The chain links TRBV19 to TRBJ2-7, with D maybe TRBD2 (6 bases). Trimming cost V 3 bases and J 0 bases, with 12 bases left between them. The CDR3 extends over 15 amino acids. Per the germline V gene, CDR1 is LNHDA and CDR2 is SQIVND (reference sequence).

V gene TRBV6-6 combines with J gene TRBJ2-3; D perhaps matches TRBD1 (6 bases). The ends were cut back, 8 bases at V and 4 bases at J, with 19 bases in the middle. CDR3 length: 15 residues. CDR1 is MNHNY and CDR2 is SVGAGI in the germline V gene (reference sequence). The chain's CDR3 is CASRPPGQGSDTQYF. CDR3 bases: TGTGCCAGCCGTCCCCCGGGGCAGGGGTCAGATACGCAGTATTTT.

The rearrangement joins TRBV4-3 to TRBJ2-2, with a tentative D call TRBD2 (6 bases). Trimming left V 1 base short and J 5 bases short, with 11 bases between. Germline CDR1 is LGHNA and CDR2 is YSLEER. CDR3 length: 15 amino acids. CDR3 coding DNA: TGCGCCAGCAGCCAAGTGGGGGGAGGTACCGGGGAGCTGTTTTTT. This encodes CASSQVGGGTGELFF.

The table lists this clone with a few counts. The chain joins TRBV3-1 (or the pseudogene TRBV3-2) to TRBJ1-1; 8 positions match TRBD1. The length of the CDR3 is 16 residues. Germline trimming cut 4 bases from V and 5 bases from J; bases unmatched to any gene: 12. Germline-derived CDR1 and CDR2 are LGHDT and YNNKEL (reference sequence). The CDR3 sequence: CASSPSPGGRGTEAFF. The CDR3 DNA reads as TGTGCCAGCAGCCCCTCCCCAGGGGGCCGGGGAACTGAAGCTTTCTTT.

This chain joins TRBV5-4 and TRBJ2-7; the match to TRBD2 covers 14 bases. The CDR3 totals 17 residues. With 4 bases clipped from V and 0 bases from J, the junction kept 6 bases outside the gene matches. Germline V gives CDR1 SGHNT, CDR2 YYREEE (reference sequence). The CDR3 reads CASSLGLAGGLSYEQYF. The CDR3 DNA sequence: TGTGCCAGCAGCCTCGGACTAGCGGGGGGTCTCTCCTACGAGCAGTACTTC.

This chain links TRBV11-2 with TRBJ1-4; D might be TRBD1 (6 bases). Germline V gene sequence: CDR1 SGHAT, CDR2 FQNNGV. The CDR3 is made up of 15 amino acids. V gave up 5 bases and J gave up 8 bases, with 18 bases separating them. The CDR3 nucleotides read TGTGCCAGCAGCGCGTACAGGGATCGGAGGGAAAAACTGTTTTTT. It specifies CASSAYRDRREKLFF.

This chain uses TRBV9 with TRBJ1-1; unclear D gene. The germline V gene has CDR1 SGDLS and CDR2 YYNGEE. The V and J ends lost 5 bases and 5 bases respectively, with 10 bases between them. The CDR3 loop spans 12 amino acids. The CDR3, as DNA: TGTGCCAGCAGTGACACGACAACTGAAGCTTTCTTT. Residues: CASSDTTTEAFF.

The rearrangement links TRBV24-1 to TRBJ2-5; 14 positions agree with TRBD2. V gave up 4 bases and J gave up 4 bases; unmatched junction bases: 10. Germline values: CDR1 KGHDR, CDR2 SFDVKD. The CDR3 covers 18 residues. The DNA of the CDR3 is TGTGCCACCAGTGACCCAACCGGGACTAGCGGGAGTATAGAGACCCAGTACTTC. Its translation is CATSDPTGTSGSIETQYF.

The DNA of the CDR3 is TGTGCCAGCACCCATCGGGGGGCGCAGAATTCACCCCTCCACTTT. Translated: CASTHRGAQNSPLHF. The chain recombines TRBV6-5 with TRBJ1-6; tentatively, D is TRBD1 (6 bases). V was clipped by 7 bases and J by 7 bases, with 17 bases between them. CDR1 MNHEY and CDR2 SVGAGI come from the germline V gene. The CDR3 runs 15 residues.

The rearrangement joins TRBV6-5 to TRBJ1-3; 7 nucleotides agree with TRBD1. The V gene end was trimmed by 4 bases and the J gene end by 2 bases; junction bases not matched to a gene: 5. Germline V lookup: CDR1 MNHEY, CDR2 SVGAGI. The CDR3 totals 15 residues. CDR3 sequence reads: CASSSPGQAGNTIYF. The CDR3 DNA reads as TGTGCCAGCAGTTCACCAGGACAGGCTGGAAACACCATATATTTT.

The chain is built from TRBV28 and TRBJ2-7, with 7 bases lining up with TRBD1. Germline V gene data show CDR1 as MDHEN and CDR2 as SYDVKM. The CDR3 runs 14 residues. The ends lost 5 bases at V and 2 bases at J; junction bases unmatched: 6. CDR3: CASSPLTGTYEQYF. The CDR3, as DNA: TGTGCCAGCAGTCCATTGACAGGGACCTACGAGCAGTACTTC.

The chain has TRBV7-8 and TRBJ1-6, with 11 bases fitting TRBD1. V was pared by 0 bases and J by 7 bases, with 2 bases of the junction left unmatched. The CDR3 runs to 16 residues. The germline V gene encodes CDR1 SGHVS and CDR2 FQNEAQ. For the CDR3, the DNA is TGTGCCAGCAGCTTAGCCCGGACAGGGGGCAATTCACCCCTCCACTTT. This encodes CASSLARTGGNSPLHF. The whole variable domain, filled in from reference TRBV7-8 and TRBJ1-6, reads GAGVSQSPRYKVAKRGQDVALRCDPISGHVSLFWYQQALGQGPEFLTYFQNEAQLDKSGLPSDRFFAERPEGSVSTLKIQRTQQEDSAVYLCASSLARTGGNSPLHFGNGTRLTVT.

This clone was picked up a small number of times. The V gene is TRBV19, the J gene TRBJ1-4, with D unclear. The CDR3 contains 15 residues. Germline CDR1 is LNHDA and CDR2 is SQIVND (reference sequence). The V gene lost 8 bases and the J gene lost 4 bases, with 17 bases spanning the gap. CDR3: CASQTGGRFNEKLFF. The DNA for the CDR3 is TGTGCCAGTCAAACCGGAGGGAGGTTTAATGAAAAACTGTTTTTT.

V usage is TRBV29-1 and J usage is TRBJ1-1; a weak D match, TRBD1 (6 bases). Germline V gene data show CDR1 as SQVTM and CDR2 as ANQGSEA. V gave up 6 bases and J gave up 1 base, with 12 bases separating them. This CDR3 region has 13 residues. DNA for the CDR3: TGCAGCGTCAAGCGACAGGAGAACACTGAAGCTTTCTTT. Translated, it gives CSVKRQENTEAFF.

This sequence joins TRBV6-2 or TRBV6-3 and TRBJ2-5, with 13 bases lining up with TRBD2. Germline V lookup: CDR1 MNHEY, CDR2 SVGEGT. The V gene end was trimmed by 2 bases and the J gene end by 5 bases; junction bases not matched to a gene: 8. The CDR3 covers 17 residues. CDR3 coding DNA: TGTGCCAGCAGTTACCCCGTGTGGACTAGCGGGAGCGAGACCCAGTACTTC. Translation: CASSYPVWTSGSETQYF.

The CDR3 DNA follows: TGTGCCACCCCCGCCCGGGGAGGACTAGCAACTTACCAAGAGACCCAGTACTTC. This gives the protein CATPARGGLATYQETQYF. This chain links TRBV24-1 with TRBJ2-5; 8 bases are a match to TRBD2. Germline trimming cut 9 bases from V and 0 bases from J; bases unmatched to any gene: 17. This CDR3 contains 18 residues. Germline assignment: CDR1 KGHDR and CDR2 SFDVKD.

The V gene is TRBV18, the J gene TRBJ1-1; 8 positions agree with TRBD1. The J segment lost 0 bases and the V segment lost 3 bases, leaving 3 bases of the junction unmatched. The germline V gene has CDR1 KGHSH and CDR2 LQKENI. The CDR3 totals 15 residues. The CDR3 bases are TGTGCCAGCTCACCTCGACAGGGGATGAACACTGAAGCTTTCTTT. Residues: CASSPRQGMNTEAFF.